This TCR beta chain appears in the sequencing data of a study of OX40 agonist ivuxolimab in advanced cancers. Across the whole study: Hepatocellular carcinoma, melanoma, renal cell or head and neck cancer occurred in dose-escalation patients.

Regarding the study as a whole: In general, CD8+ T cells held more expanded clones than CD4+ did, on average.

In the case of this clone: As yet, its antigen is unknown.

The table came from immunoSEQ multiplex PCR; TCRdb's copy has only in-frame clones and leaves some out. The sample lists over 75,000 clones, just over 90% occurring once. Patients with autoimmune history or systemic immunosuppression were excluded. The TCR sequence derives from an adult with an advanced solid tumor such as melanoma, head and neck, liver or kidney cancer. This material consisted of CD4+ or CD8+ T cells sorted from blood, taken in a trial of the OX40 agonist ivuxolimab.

The DNA for the CDR3 is TGTGCCAGTTCCCCCCAGGGTGGAGGCGAGCAGTACTTC. Amino acids: CASSPQGGGEQYF. The genes are TRBV19 and TRBJ2-7; D is perhaps TRBD1 or TRBD2 (5 bases each). The CDR3 runs to 13 residues. Germline CDR1 reads LNHDA; CDR2 reads SQIVND (reference sequence). Trimming took off 8 bases at V and 6 bases at J, with 17 bases between the two ends. Filled out from reference TRBV19 and TRBJ2-7, the complete variable domain reads DGGITQSPKYLFRKEGQNVTLSCEQNLNHDAMYWYRQDPGQGLRLIYYSQIVNDFQKGDIAEGYSVSREKKESFPLTVTSAQKNPTAFYLCASSPQGGGEQYFGPGTRLTVT.